The clone carrying this T cell receptor beta chain has just one count. What it recognizes is unknown. This CDR3 is built from 13 residues. Germline V CDR1 and CDR2: MNHNS, SASEGT. Trimming removed 3 bases from V and 7 bases from J, with 7 bases in between. The entry originates in a study of blood T cells in healthy people across ages. Overall study context: Template switching caught about one barcoded beta molecule for each two T cells.

Points from the study as a whole: Possibly confounding the expanded clonotype changes was the fact that donor CMV status was unknown. The fall in TCR beta diversity per million T cells was roughly linear with age.

The authors ran a second PCR of roughly 6 to 12 cycles using a sample-barcoded 5' primer and a J-beta primer mix. One entry per CDR3 protein results from TCRdb running MiXCR on the 5' RACE reads. The repertoire holds 1.8 million or so distinct CDR3 sequences, with around 42% as singletons. Sequencing was performed on blood. The TCR was taken from a human donor in good health. The chain combines TRBV6-1 with TRBJ1-6; D uncertain. The CDR3 loop reads CASSESRNSPLHF. For the CDR3, the DNA is TGTGCCAGCAGTGAGTCTAGGAATTCACCCCTCCACTTT.